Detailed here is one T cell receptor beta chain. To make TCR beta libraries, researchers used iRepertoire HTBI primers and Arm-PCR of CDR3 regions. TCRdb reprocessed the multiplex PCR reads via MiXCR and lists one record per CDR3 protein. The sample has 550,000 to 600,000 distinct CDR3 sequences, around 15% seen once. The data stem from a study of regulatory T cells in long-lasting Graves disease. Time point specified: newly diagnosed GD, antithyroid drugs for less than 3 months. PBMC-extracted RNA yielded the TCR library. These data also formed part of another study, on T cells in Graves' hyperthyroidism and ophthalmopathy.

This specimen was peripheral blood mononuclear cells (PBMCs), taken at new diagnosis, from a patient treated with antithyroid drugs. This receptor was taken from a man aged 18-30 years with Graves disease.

DNA of the CDR3: TGTGCCAGCAAAGTTGACGGGACGTACAATGAGCAGTTCTTC. Residues: CASKVDGTYNEQFF. V and J are TRBV6-1 and TRBJ2-1, with D perhaps given as TRBD1 or TRBD2 (5 bases each). Germline lookup yields CDR1 MNHNS and CDR2 SASEGT. The CDR3 has 14 amino acids. Trimming took 7 bases from V and 4 from J, leaving 14 bases between them.